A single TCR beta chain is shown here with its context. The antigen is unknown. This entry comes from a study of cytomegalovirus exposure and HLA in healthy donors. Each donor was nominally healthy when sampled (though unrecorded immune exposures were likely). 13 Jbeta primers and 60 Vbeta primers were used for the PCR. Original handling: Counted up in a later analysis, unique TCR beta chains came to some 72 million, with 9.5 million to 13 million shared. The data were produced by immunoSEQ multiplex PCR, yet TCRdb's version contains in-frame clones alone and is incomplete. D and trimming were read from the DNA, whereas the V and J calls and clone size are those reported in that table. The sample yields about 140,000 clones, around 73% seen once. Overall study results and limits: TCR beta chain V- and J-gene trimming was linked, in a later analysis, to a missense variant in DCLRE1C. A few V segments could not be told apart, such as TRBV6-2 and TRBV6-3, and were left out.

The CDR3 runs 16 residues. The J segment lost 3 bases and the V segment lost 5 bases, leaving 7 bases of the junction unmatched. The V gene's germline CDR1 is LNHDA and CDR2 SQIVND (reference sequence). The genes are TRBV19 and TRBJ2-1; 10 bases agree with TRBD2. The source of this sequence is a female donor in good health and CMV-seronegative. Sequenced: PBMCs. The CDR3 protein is CASSENSGRIYNEQFF. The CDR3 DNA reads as TGTGCCAGTAGTGAAAATAGCGGGAGGATCTACAATGAGCAGTTCTTC.